Below are 3 T cell receptor beta chains sequenced from a single sample in a study of tumor and adjacent non-tumor tissue in lung cancer. TCRbeta libraries were built with three rounds of nested PCR, modified from ARM-PCR. MiXCR was run by TCRdb on the multiplex PCR reads, yielding one entry per CDR3 protein. The table includes roughly 150,000 distinct CDR3 sequences, roughly 70% detected once. The template was RNA from unsorted bulk tissue. The sample consisted of lung tumor tissue. These receptor sequences come from a man in his sixties with small cell lung cancer.

The rearrangement uses TRBV4-1 and TRBJ1-5, with TRBD1 identical over 7 bases. The germline V gene encodes CDR1 MGHRA and CDR2 YSYEKL. J gave up 5 bases and V 5 bases, and 3 bases lay outside the gene matches. This CDR3 is built from 13 residues. The CDR3 loop is CASSRGRDQPQHF. The CDR3 nucleotides are TGCGCCAGCAGCAGGGGGCGAGATCAGCCCCAGCATTTT.

With regard to this clonotype: One junction end disagrees with the germline gene, perhaps due to a read error. This chain connects TRBV6-5 to TRBJ1-6; no clear D gene. Germline V CDR1 and CDR2: MNHEY, SVGAGI. The CDR3 has 16 amino acids. In DNA, the CDR3 is TGTGCCAGCAGTCCTGGACGGTTGTCCTATAACTCACCCCTCCACTTT. Amino acid sequence: CASSPGRLSYNSPLHF.

The V gene is TRBV29-1, the J gene TRBJ2-1; D call uncertain. The CDR3 runs to 12 residues. Trimming left V 8 bases short and J 5 bases short, with 13 bases between. Germline assignment: CDR1 SQVTM and CDR2 ANQGSEA. The CDR3, as DNA: TGCAGCTTAGCTATTGGAAACAATGAGCAGTTCTTC. This codes for CSLAIGNNEQFF.